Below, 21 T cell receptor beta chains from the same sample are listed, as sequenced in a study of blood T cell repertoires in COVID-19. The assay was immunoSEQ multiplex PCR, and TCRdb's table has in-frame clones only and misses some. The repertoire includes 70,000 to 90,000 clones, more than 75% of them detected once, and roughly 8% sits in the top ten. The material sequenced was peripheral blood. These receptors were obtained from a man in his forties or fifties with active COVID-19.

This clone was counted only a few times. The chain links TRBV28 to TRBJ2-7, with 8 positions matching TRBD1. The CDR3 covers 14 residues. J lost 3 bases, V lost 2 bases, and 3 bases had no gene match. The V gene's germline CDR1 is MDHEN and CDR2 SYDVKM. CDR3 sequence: CASSLTDRVYEQYF. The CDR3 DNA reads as TGTGCCAGCAGTTTAACGGACAGGGTCTACGAGCAGTACTTC.

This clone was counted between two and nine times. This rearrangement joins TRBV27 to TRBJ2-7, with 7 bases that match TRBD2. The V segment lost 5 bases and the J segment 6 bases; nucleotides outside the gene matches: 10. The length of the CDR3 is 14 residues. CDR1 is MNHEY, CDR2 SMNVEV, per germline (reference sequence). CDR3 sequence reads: CASSLNPAGVEQYF. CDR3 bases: TGTGCCAGCAGTCTAAACCCCGCGGGGGTCGAGCAGTACTTC.

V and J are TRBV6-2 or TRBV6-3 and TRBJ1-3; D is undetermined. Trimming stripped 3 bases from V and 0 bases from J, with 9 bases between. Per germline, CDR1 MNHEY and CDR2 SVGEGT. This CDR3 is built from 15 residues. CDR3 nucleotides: TGTGCCAGCAGTTATGGGCGAAGCTCTGGAAACACCATATATTTT. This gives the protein CASSYGRSSGNTIYF.

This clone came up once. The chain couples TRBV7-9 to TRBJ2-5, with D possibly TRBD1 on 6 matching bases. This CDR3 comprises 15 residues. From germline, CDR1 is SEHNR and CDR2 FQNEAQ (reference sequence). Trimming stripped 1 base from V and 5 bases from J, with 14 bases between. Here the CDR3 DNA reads TGTGCCAGCAGCTTAGGCGCAGGGGCGAGGGAGACCCAGTACTTC. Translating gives CASSLGAGARETQYF.

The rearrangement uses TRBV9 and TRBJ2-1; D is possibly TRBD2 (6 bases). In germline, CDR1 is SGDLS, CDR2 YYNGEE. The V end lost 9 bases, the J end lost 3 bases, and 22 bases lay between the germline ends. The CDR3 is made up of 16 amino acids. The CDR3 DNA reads TGTGCCACAGCACCTGATGGGAGGTCAAGCTACAATGAGCAGTTCTTC. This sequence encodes CATAPDGRSSYNEQFF.

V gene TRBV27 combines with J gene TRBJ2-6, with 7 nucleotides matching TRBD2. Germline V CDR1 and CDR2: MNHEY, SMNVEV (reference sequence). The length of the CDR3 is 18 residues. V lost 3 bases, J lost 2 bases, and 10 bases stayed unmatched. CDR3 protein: CASSFGGGSRPGANVLTF. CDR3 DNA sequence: TGTGCCAGCAGTTTTGGGGGGGGGTCTCGGCCTGGGGCCAACGTCCTGACTTTC.

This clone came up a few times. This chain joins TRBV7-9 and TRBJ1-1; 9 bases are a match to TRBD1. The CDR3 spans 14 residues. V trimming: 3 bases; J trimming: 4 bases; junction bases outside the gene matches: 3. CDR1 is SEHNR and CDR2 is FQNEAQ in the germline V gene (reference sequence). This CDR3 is CASSFPGQGTEAFF. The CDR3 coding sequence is TGTGCCAGCAGCTTCCCGGGACAGGGCACTGAAGCTTTCTTT.

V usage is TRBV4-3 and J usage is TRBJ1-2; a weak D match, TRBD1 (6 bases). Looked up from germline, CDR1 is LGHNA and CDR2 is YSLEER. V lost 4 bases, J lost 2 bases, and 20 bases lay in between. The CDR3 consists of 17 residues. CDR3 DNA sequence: TGCGCCAGCAGCCCAAACGTGGCGGGGGCATCGAACTATGGCTACACCTTC. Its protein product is CASSPNVAGASNYGYTF.

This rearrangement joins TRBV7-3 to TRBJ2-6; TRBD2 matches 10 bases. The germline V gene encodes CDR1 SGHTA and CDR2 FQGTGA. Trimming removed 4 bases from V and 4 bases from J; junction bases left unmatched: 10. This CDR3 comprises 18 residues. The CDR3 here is CASSSPGLAESGANVLTF. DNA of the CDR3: TGTGCCAGCAGCTCCCCCGGACTAGCGGAATCCGGGGCCAACGTCCTGACTTTC.

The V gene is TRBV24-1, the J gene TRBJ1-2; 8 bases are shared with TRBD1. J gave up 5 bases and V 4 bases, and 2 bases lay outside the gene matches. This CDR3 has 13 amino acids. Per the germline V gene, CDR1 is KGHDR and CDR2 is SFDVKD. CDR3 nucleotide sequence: TGTGCCACCAGTGACCGGACAGGGTATGGCTACACCTTC. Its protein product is CATSDRTGYGYTF.

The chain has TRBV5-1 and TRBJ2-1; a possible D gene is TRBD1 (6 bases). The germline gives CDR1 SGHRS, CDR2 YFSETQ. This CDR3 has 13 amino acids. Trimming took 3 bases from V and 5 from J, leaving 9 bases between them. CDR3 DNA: TGCGCCAGCAGCTCGGACAGTGACAATGAGCAGTTCTTC. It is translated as CASSSDSDNEQFF.

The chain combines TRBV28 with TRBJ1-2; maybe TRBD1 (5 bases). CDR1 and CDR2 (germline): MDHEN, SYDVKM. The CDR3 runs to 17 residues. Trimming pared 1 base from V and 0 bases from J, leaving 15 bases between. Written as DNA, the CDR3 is TGTGCCAGCAGTTTATTCTCCCTGACAGAGACTAACTATGGCTACACCTTC. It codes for CASSLFSLTETNYGYTF.

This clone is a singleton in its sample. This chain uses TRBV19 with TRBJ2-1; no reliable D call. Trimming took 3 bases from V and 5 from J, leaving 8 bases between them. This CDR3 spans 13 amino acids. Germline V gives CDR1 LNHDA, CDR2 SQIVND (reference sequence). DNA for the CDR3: TGTGCCAGTAGTATTGGGCATAACAATGAGCAGTTCTTC. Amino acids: CASSIGHNNEQFF.

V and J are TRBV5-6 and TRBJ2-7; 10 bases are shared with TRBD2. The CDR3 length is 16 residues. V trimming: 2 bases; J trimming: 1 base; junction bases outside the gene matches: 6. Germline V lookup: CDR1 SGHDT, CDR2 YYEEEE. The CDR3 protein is CASSFLGTSASYEQYF. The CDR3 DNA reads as TGTGCCAGCAGCTTTCTCGGGACTAGCGCTTCCTACGAGCAGTACTTC.

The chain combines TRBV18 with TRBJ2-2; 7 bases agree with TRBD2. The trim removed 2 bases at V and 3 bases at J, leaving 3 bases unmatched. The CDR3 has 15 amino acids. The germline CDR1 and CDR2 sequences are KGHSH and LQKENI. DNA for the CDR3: TGTGCCAGCTCACCAGGCGGGGGATACACCGGGGAGCTGTTTTTT. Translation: CASSPGGGYTGELFF.

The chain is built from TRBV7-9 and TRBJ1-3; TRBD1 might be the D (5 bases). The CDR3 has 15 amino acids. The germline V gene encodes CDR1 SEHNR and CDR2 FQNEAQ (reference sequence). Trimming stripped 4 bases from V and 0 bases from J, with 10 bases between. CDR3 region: CASSSRQLSGNTIYF. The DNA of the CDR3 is TGTGCCAGCAGCTCCCGACAGCTCTCTGGAAACACCATATATTTT. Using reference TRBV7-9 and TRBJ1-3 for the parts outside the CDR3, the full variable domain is DTGVSQNPRHKITKRGQNVTFRCDPISEHNRLYWYRQTLGQGPEFLTYFQNEAQLEKSRLLSDRFSAERPKGSFSTLEIQRTEQGDSAMYLCASSSRQLSGNTIYFGEGSWLTVV.

Here the CDR3 reads CASSREQGANTEAFF. The CDR3 region has the DNA TGTGCCAGCTCGCGGGAACAGGGGGCCAACACTGAAGCTTTCTTT. The chain couples TRBV18 to TRBJ1-1; TRBD1 matches at 9 bases. The CDR3 has 15 residues. Germline loops: CDR1 KGHSH, CDR2 LQKENI. With 6 bases clipped from V and 2 bases from J, the junction kept 7 bases outside the gene matches.

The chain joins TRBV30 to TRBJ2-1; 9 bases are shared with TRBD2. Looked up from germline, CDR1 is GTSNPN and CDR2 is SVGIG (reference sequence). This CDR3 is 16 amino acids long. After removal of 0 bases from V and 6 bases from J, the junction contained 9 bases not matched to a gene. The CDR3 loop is CAWSVQIAGARNEQFF. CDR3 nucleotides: TGTGCCTGGAGTGTACAAATAGCGGGAGCCCGCAATGAGCAGTTCTTC.

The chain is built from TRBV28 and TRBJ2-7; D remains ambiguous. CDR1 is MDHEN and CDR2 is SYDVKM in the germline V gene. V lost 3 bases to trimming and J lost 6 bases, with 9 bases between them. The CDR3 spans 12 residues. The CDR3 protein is CASSFSWAEQYF. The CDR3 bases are TGTGCCAGCAGTTTTTCTTGGGCCGAGCAGTACTTC.

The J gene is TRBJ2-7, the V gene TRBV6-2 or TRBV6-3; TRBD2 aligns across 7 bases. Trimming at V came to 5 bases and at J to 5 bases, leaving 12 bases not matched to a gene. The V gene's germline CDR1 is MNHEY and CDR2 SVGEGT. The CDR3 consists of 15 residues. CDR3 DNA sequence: TGTGCCAGCAGTCCCCTCCGCCAGCGGGACGACGAGCAGTACTTC. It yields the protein CASSPLRQRDDEQYF.

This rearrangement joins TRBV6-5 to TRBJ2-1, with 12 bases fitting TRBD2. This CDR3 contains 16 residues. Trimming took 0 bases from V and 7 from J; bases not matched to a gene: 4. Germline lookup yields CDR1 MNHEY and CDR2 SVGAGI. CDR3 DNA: TGTGCCAGCAGTTACTCGGGACTAGCGGGCGGGAATGAGCAGTTCTTC. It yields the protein CASSYSGLAGGNEQFF.